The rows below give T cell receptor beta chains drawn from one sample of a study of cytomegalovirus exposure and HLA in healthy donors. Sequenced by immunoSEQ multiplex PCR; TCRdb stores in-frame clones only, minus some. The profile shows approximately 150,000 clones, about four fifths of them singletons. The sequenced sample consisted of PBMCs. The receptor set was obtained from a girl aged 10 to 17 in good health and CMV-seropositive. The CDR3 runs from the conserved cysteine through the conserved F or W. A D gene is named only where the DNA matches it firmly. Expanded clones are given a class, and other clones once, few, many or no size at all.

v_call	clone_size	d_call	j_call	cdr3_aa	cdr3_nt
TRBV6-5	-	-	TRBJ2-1	CASSYSKGYEQFF	TGTGCCAGCAGTTACTCTAAGGGGTATGAGCAGTTCTTC
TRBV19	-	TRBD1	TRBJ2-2	CASSVRDRVIPGELFF	TGTGCCAGTAGTGTCCGGGACAGGGTGATTCCCGGGGAGCTGTTTTTT
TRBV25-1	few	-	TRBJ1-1	CASSRAESTEAFF	TGTGCCAGCAGCAGGGCGGAGAGCACTGAAGCTTTCTTT
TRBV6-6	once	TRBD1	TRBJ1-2	CASSQGDYGYTF	TGTGCCAGCAGTCAGGGGGACTATGGCTACACCTTC
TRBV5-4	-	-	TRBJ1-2	CASSSLAEGYTF	TGTGCCAGCAGCTCGCTAGCGGAGGGCTACACCTTC
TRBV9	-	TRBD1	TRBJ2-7	CASSYGPTGATYEQYF	TGTGCCAGCAGCTACGGGCCGACAGGGGCGACCTACGAGCAGTACTTC
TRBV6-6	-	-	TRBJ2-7	CASSFIRDEQYF	TGTGCCAGCAGTTTCATCAGGGACGAGCAGTACTTC
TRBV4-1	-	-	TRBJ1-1	CASSQGHNEAFF	TGCGCCAGCAGCCAAGGCCACAATGAAGCTTTCTTT
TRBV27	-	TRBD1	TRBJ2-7	CASSTGTGAYEQYF	TGTGCCAGCAGTACCGGGACAGGAGCCTACGAGCAGTACTTC
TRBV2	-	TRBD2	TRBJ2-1	CASRLAGGSNNEQFF	TGTGCCAGCAGATTAGCGGGGGGAAGTAACAATGAGCAGTTCTTC
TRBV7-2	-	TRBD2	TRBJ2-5	CASSSGTSGGQETQYF	TGTGCCAGCAGTTCTGGGACTAGCGGGGGCCAAGAGACCCAGTACTTC
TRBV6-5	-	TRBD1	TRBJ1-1	CASSARQGYTEAFF	TGTGCCAGCAGTGCCAGACAGGGTTACACTGAAGCTTTCTTT
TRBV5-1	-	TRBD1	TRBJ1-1	CASSVDRGTEAFF	TGCGCCAGCAGCGTTGACAGGGGCACTGAAGCTTTCTTT
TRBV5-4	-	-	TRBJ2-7	CASSSDRTYEQYF	TGTGCCAGCAGCTCCGACAGGACCTACGAGCAGTACTTC
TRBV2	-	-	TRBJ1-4	CAGGAALLDEKLFF	TGTGCCGGAGGGGCCGCCCTCCTCGATGAAAAACTGTTTTTT
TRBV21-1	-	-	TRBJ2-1	CASSKVRGSYNEQFF	TGTGCCAGCAGCAAAGTTCGGGGGTCCTACAATGAGCAGTTCTTC
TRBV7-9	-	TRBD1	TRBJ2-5	CASSLVPGTDYHF	TGTGCCAGCAGCTTAGTCCCCGGGACAGACTATCACTTC
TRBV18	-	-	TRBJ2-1	CASSPIGQGGEQFF	TGTGCCAGCTCACCAATCGGCCAGGGCGGTGAGCAGTTCTTC
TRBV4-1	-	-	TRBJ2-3	CASSQDLGADTQYF	TGCGCCAGCAGCCAAGATTTAGGGGCAGATACGCAGTATTTT
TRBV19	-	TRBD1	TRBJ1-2	CASSMGRQGAYGYTF	TGTGCCAGTAGTATGGGGAGACAGGGGGCCTATGGCTACACCTTC
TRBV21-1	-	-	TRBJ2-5	CASSKDRGKSQETQYF	TGTGCCAGCAGCAAAGACAGGGGGAAATCCCAAGAGACCCAGTACTTC
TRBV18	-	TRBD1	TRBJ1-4	CASSPPGTGFSQLFF	TGTGCCAGCTCACCACCCGGGACAGGCTTTTCACAACTGTTTTTT